This T cell receptor beta chain was found in a study of blood T cells in healthy people across ages. Findings of the study overall: Diversity estimates drawn from one million T cells were deemed underestimates. There was no known CMV status for donors, so expanded clonotype changes were possibly confounded.

A sample-barcoded 5' primer and a J-beta primer mix were used in a second PCR of roughly 7 to 12 cycles. TCRdb re-called the 5' RACE reads through MiXCR, storing one row per CDR3 protein. Counted here are 750,000 to 950,000 distinct CDR3 sequences, just under 30% occurring once; the ten biggest clones make up roughly 10%. This clonotype was counted ten times or more. The antigen remains undetermined. This CDR3 is built from 13 residues. The germline V gene encodes CDR1 SGHDT and CDR2 YYEEEE. J was trimmed by 8 bases and V by 0 bases; bases with no gene match: 3. This same sample was also part of a study on T cells of mothers and their children. That investigation notes: Over 8.5 million TCR beta CDR3 reads were obtained from each mother, and some 3.1 million from each child. Nobody spotted any persistent microchimeric T cell clones.

The TCR sequence derives from a woman aged 40 to 50 in good health. This chain joins TRBV5-6 and TRBJ1-2, with 8 bases fitting TRBD1. Sequenced: blood. The chain's CDR3 is CASSLVGQDGYTF. In DNA form, the CDR3 reads TGTGCCAGCAGCTTGGTGGGACAGGACGGCTACACCTTC.